This TCR beta chain was profiled in a study of blood T cell repertoires in COVID-19. The protocol was immunoSEQ multiplex PCR, while the TCRdb copy is restricted to in-frame clones and leaves out a portion. The repertoire has around 140,000 clones, about 81% of them found once; the top ten carry around 2.4%. Specimen: PBMCs or T cells enriched from blood (not recorded which). The TCR was taken from a man aged 35 to 55 with acute COVID-19.

CDR3 sequence (DNA): TGTGCCAGCAGTGTATCCAGTATCTCCTACGAGCAGTACTTC. Translating gives CASSVSSISYEQYF. The V gene is TRBV2, the J gene TRBJ2-7; D is undetermined. Germline values: CDR1 SNHLY, CDR2 FYNNEI. V shed 4 bases and J shed 0 bases, with 10 bases lying between them. The CDR3 is 14 residues long.